Sequencing of this T cell receptor (beta chain) was carried out in a study of beta chain features in type 1 diabetes. Expressed TCRB transcripts were sequenced, since all the RNA that had been isolated was reverse transcribed. Here immunoSEQ multiplex PCR was the method, and the copy in TCRdb shows in-frame clones only, minus some. This sample yields about 740,000 clones, of which 10% to 15% are seen a single time; approximately 0.022% belongs to the top ten. Study conclusions and caveats: Shortening that was moderate but significant affected the TCRB CDR3s of Type 1 diabetes patients in all four CD4+ subsets. HLA influence on TCRB rearrangement stayed unresolved here.

As to this clone: Its specificity is unknown.

This receptor was taken from a man between 18 and 35 years old with type 1 diabetes. The sample was naive CD4+ T cells from blood.

The CDR3 DNA is TGCGCCAGCAGCCAAGATAGGGGACAAAACACCGGGGAGCTGTTTTTT. This sequence encodes CASSQDRGQNTGELFF. J is TRBJ2-2 and V is TRBV4-1; weak D call: TRBD1 (6 bases). Looked up from germline, CDR1 is MGHRA and CDR2 is YSYEKL. The V end was cut by 0 bases, the J end by 2 bases, with 10 bases between. The CDR3 is 16 residues long.